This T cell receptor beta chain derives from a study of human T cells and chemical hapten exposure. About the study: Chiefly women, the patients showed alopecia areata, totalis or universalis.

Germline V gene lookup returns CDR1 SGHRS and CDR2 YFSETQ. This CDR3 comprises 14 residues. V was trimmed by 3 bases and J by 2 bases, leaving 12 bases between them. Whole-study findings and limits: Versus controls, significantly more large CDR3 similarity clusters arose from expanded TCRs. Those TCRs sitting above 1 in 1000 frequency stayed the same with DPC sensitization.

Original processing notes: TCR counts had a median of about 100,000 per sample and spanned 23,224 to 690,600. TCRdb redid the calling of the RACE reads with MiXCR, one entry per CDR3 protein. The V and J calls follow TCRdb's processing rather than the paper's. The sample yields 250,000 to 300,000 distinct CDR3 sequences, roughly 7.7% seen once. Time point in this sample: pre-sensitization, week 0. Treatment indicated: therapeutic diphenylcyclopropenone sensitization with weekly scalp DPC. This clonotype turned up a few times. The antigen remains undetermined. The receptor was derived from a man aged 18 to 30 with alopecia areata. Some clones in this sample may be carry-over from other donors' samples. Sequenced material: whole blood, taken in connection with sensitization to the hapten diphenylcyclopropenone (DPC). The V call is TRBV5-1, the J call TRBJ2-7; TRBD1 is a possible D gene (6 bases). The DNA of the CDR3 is TGCGCCAGCAGCTACGGGACACCAGCCTACGAGCAGTACTTC. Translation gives CASSYGTPAYEQYF.